This T cell receptor (beta chain) comes out of a study of T-cell memory formation after mild COVID-19. Study-level background: TCR clusters were mostly confined to one donor each. Study results and caveats: Chiefly within CM and EM were the contracting CD4+ clones; CD8+ ones were within EMRA. The study detected some responding clones in pre-infection memory, suggesting cross-reactive memory joined.

Germline assignment: CDR1 SGHNT and CDR2 YENEEA. After removal of 5 bases from V and 4 bases from J, the junction contained 5 bases not matched to a gene. The length of the CDR3 is 14 residues. TCRdb reprocessed the 5' RACE reads via MiXCR and lists one record per CDR3 protein. Of some 46,000 distinct CDR3 sequences listed, 6% to 7% were seen once; the top ten hold 0.79%. Note on this clonotype: Its antigen remains unknown.

This receptor was identified in an adult who had mild COVID-19 (a few samples of this study predate the infection). Cell type and time point are not known. Sequenced input: PBMCs or a T cell subset sorted from them (not recorded which). This chain links TRBV11-3 with TRBJ2-3; TRBD2 matches at 8 bases. This CDR3 is CASSLFSGADTQYF. The CDR3 DNA sequence: TGTGCCAGCAGCCTCTTTAGCGGGGCAGATACGCAGTATTTT.